Below, 6 T cell receptor beta chains from the same sample are listed, as sequenced in a study of beta chain features in type 1 diabetes. Reverse transcribing all isolated RNA meant expressed TCRB transcripts were sequenced. Generated by immunoSEQ multiplex PCR, the TCRdb table keeps only in-frame clones and is missing some. This table has a few hundred thousand clones, about 11% appearing once. Material: central memory CD4+ T cells from blood. The receptor source for this set is a man aged 18 to 30 in good health.

This clone was seen more than once but under ten times. Given a much more abundant clone one base away, this may be a read error. V and J are TRBV7-2 and TRBJ2-5; no firm D call. The last part of the DNA fits TRBJ2-7 better; the J call may be wrong. Per the germline V gene, CDR1 is SGHTA and CDR2 is FQGNSA. The length of the CDR3 is 11 residues. The chain's CDR3 is CASSLFHEQYF. The CDR3 DNA reads as TGTGCCAGCAGCTTATTCCACGAGCAGTACTTC.

This clone was observed a handful of times. This chain links TRBV5-4 with TRBJ1-5; D remains ambiguous. Germline V gene data show CDR1 as SGHNT and CDR2 as YYREEE (reference sequence). This CDR3 spans 12 amino acids. The V gene lost 0 bases and the J gene lost 13 bases, with 11 bases spanning the gap. The CDR3 region is CASSLGAGSQHF. In nucleotides, the CDR3 is TGTGCCAGCAGCTTGGGTGCGGGATCACAGCATTTT. The variable domain in full, completed from reference TRBV5-4 and TRBJ1-5, reads ETGVTQSPTHLIKTRGQQVTLRCSSQSGHNTVSWYQQALGQGPQFIFQYYREEENGRGNFPPRFSGLQFPNYSSELNVNALELDDSALYLCASSLGAGSQHFGDGTRLSIL.

The CDR3 DNA follows: TGTGCCAGCAGCACCCGGACTAGCGGGAGACGTACGCAGTATTTT. Amino acid sequence: CASSTRTSGRRTQYF. The V call is TRBV7-9, the J call TRBJ2-3; 13 bases fit TRBD2. The CDR3 runs to 15 residues. V lost 5 bases, J lost 8 bases, and 7 bases stayed unmatched. Germline V lookup: CDR1 SEHNR, CDR2 FQNEAQ (reference sequence).

The gene calls are TRBV25-1 and TRBJ2-7, with D perhaps assigned TRBD1 or TRBD2 (5 bases each). The ends were cut back, 1 base at V and 0 bases at J, with 10 bases in the middle. Germline V gene lookup returns CDR1 MGHDK and CDR2 SYGVNS. This CDR3 comprises 15 residues. The CDR3 DNA reads TGTGCCAGCAGTGAATTAGGGACGTACTCCTACGAGCAGTACTTC. Translating it yields CASSELGTYSYEQYF.

This sequence joins TRBV18 and TRBJ2-7; the match to TRBD2 covers 9 bases. The CDR3 runs 15 residues. The V segment lost 2 bases and the J segment 3 bases; nucleotides outside the gene matches: 5. From germline, CDR1 is KGHSH and CDR2 LQKENI. The CDR3 DNA is TGTGCCAGCTCACCAAGTACTAGCGGGTTCTACGAGCAGTACTTC. As protein: CASSPSTSGFYEQYF.

This clone was seen a handful of times. The chain uses TRBV5-8 and TRBJ1-5; D not resolved. Germline V gene sequence: CDR1 SGHTS, CDR2 YDEGEE. V lost 5 bases and J 4 bases, leaving 16 bases between the germline ends. This CDR3 spans 15 amino acids. This chain's CDR3 is CASRKAEAGNQPQHF. Written as DNA, the CDR3 is TGTGCCAGCAGGAAGGCGGAAGCTGGTAATCAGCCCCAGCATTTT.